This T cell receptor beta chain derives from a study of T cell responses to AZD1222 COVID-19 vaccine. The germline gives CDR1 KGHSH, CDR2 LQKENI. Trimming removed 2 bases from V and 0 bases from J, with 10 bases in between. CDR3 size: 15 residues. General study findings and limits: Nearly half of spike-specific TCRs reportedly go after variant regions that carry no mutations.

In regard to this clone: What it recognizes is unknown.

Data came from immunoSEQ multiplex PCR; TCRdb stores just in-frame clones and leaves some out. The sample consists of approximately 100,000 clones, around 83% of them appearing once. This specimen consisted of peripheral blood, obtained on day 0 of AZD1222 vaccination. This rearrangement joins TRBV18 to TRBJ1-2; D might be TRBD1 (5 bases). This clonotype originated in an adult in good health. CDR3: CASSPDRPANYGYTF. CDR3 DNA: TGTGCCAGCTCACCAGACAGACCAGCTAACTATGGCTACACCTTC.